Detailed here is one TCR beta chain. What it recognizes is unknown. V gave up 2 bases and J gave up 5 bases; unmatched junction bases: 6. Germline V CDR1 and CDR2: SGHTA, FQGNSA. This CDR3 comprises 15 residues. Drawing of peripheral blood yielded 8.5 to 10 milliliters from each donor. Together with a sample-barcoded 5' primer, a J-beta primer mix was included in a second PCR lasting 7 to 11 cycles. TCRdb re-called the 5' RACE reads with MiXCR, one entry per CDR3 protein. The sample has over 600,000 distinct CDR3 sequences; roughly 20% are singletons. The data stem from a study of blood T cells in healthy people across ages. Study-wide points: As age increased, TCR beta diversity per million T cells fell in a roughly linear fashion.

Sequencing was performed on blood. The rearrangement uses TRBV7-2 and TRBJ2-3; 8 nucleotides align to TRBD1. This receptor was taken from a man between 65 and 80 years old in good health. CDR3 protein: CASSLQGARVDTQYF. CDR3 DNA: TGTGCCAGCAGCTTACAGGGGGCTCGGGTAGATACGCAGTATTTT.